These 5 T cell receptor beta chains were sequenced from one sample in a study of OX40 agonist ivuxolimab in advanced cancers. Assay: immunoSEQ multiplex PCR; the TCRdb copy retains only in-frame clones and omits some. Of some 110,000 clones in the sample, roughly nine tenths were seen once. The sequencing used CD4+ or CD8+ T cells sorted from blood, collected in a trial of the OX40 agonist ivuxolimab. The receptors stem from an adult with an advanced solid tumor such as melanoma, head and neck, liver or kidney cancer.

A remark on this clone: The junction departs from germline at one end; a sequencing error may be responsible. The rearrangement links TRBV7-2 to TRBJ2-6; the D gene could be TRBD1 or TRBD2 (5 bases each). Germline CDR1 is SGHTA and CDR2 is FQGNSA. This CDR3 contains 13 residues. The CDR3 spells CASSLAPLGQEAF. CDR3 sequence (DNA): TGTGCCAGCAGCTTAGCTCCTCTGGGGCAGGAGGCTTTC.

The chain employs TRBV27 and TRBJ2-2, with TRBD1 matching over 8 bases. The CDR3 runs 18 residues. Per the germline V gene, CDR1 is MNHEY and CDR2 is SMNVEV (reference sequence). V was clipped by 2 bases and J by 3 bases; unmatched bases: 11. The CDR3 DNA is TGTGCCAGCAGTTTACGTTTCCAGGGGGCGCAGTACACCGGGGAGCTGTTTTTT. Translating it yields CASSLRFQGAQYTGELFF.

The J gene is TRBJ2-4, the V gene TRBV29-1; unclear D gene. Deletions cut 2 bases from V and 7 bases from J, with 9 bases between. Germline values: CDR1 SQVTM, CDR2 ANQGSEA. The CDR3 length is 12 residues. The CDR3 loop reads CSVEPQMNIQYF. In DNA form, the CDR3 reads TGCAGCGTTGAACCCCAGATGAACATTCAGTACTTC.

The sample holds one count of this clone. This rearrangement joins TRBV6-5 to TRBJ1-5; 7 positions match TRBD1. This CDR3 comprises 14 residues. Germline CDR1 MNHEY, CDR2 SVGAGI. The trim removed 8 bases at V and 5 bases at J, leaving 9 bases unmatched. CDR3 in DNA: TGTGCCAGCGCCGAAGCAGGGGGGCATCAGCCCCAGCATTTT. Translating it yields CASAEAGGHQPQHF.

DNA of the CDR3: TGTGCCAGCAGTTCTCCCGGGACAGGGGGCGTAGAGCAGTACTTC. Translation: CASSSPGTGGVEQYF. The V and J genes are TRBV28 and TRBJ2-5; 12 positions agree with TRBD1. Germline CDR1 and CDR2: MDHEN and SYDVKM. The CDR3 length is 15 residues. The trim removed 4 bases at V and 11 bases at J, leaving 11 bases unmatched. Drawing the rest from reference TRBV28 and TRBJ2-5, the complete variable domain is DVKVTQSSRYLVKRTGEKVFLECVQDMDHENMFWYRQDPGLGLRLIYFSYDVKMKEKGDIPEGYSVSREKKERFSLILESASTNQTSMYLCASSSPGTGGVEQYFGPGTRLLVL.